The present TCR beta chain was sequenced within a study of shared clonotypes between healthy human individuals. The CDR3 runs 14 residues. The V gene lost 6 bases and the J gene lost 0 bases, with 12 bases spanning the gap. Looked up from germline, CDR1 is WSHSY and CDR2 is SAAADI. For this clone: What it binds is unknown.

Donors were healthy HIV-negative adults without recent acute infections or vaccinations. The study, taken as a whole, reports: Sharing across four donors was highest in naive CD4 (roughly 5%) and lowest in memory CD8 (about 0.4%).

The test was conducted at deep level. TCRdb's table, derived via immunoSEQ multiplex PCR, lists solely in-frame clones and lacks some. The data contain around 2.1 million clones, 90% to 97% of them singletons. This receptor was taken from a man aged 18-30 years in good health. The sequencing input was naive CD4+ T cells sorted from blood. Subset indicated: CD45RA+ positively selected. This sequence joins TRBV10-2 and TRBJ2-7; D is perhaps TRBD2 (5 bases). Here the CDR3 reads CASRQSGSSYEQYF. As DNA, the CDR3 is TGCGCCAGCAGGCAAAGCGGATCCTCCTACGAGCAGTACTTC.